The clone carrying this T cell receptor (beta chain) was observed a handful of times. Donors had localized lung adenocarcinoma, a non-small cell lung cancer. TCRdb re-derived calls from the PCR reads in MiXCR, one entry per CDR3 protein. Among 7,500 to 8,500 distinct CDR3 sequences listed, approximately 45% were seen once. The data were obtained in a study of CD4 and CD8 cells across lung adenocarcinoma regions. V shed 5 bases and J shed 0 bases, with 8 bases lying between them. There are 15 residues in the CDR3. Germline loops: CDR1 MNHEY, CDR2 SVGEGT. The chain combines TRBV6-2 or TRBV6-3 with TRBJ2-6, with D uncertain. The source is a male donor with lung adenocarcinoma. The CD4 and CD8 labels of this study may be unreliable. Sequenced input: CD4+ T cells from the margin of a lung tumor. In nucleotides, the CDR3 is TGTGCCAGCAGTCAGGACGGCTCTGGGGCCAACGTCCTGACTTTC. It encodes CASSQDGSGANVLTF.